This TCR beta chain was recovered during a study of T cells in Graves' hyperthyroidism and ophthalmopathy (dated by TCRdb to the late 2010s). A note on the overall study: Peripheral blood samples were taken at initial diagnosis, before any treatment was given. An independent validation cohort of fewer than 20 hyperthyroidism patients and 17 patients who later progressed to ophthalmopathy tested prospective prediction of ophthalmopathy. Once sampling was done, hyperthyroidism patients were given methimazole at a starting dose of 30 mg daily, whereas ophthalmopathy patients were given high-dose intravenous methylprednisolone. To identify TCR V-J signatures that set the groups apart, the researchers used a discovery cohort of 100 patients, made up of about 44 with Graves' ophthalmopathy and 57 with stable Graves' hyperthyroidism. The paper describes TCR Vbeta CDR3 sequencing of roughly 130 peripheral blood samples, made up of some 42 ophthalmopathy patients, roughly 75 hyperthyroidism patients and 17 progressor patients. The 100 discovery patients were divided at random into training and test sets in a 7:3 ratio. Thyroid tissue and blood T-cell repertoires from several Graves' hyperthyroidism patients were also compared in the study.

Comment on this clonotype: Its cognate antigen has yet to be identified. Nothing much larger sits one base from this clone, and base qualities are not available.

Study-wide conclusions, independent of this receptor: In validation, the model predicted progression to ophthalmopathy a median of approximately 6.6 months before onset, with roughly 70% sensitivity and almost 75% specificity. Blood samples also contained most of the expanded thyroid clonotypes (frequency above 0.001), which suggests that blood repertoires may reflect thyroid immune responses. A model built on a 13 V-J signature distinguished ophthalmopathy from stable hyperthyroidism, reaching about 88% sensitivity and around 81% specificity in cross-validation and 80%/75% in testing. No statistical method was used to set the sample size in advance, and investigators knew the group allocation.

Ophthalmopathy patients had moderately to severely active disease, with a Clinical Activity Score of 3 or more, a NOSPECS grade of 4 or more, and a disease duration of less than 3 months. Exclusion was applied to patients with uncontrolled infections, other autoimmune diseases, pregnancy or lactation. Diagnoses relied on clinical symptoms, serum thyroxine and TRAb, thyroid ultrasound and orbital computed tomography. Ficoll-Paque density gradient centrifugation was used to isolate PBMCs from around 10 ml of fresh peripheral blood. Total RNA was extracted using Trizol reagent, and RNA quality was assessed on an Agilent 2100 Bioanalyzer. The TCR beta CDR3 regions were amplified from the RNA transcripts. A first-round RT-PCR of the TCR CDR3 used the HTBI primer set with the Qiagen OneStep RT-PCR kit. The libraries were constructed in a second round of multiplex PCR and then size-selected and purified. Sequencing of the libraries was done on an Illumina HiSeq2000 using paired-end 100 bp reads. Turning to the authors' computational methods: SOAPnuke was used to process the raw data, with reads discarded if the reads contained adapters or uncalled bases, had a mean Phred below 15, or lacked an exact constant-primer or identifier match. High-quality paired reads were merged with COPE v1.2.5, and unique nucleotide sequences were defined as clonotypes. MiTCR v1.1 was used to align the clonotypes against IMGT TRBV, TRBD and TRBJ reference segments. Only V-J combinations with frequency above 0.0001, covering roughly 99% of repertoires, were analysed. The TCS score was defined as F50 (clonal expansion) divided by E x V (chaos), with BLOSUM62-based TCRdist calculated between CDR3 peptides within each V-J. Welch's t-statistics and random forest reduced fewer than 550 V-J features to about 12, which were used in a naive Bayes classifier (R e1071). Using fastp trimming at Q25 and MiXCR clonotype assembly, TCRdb reanalyzed the public sequencing data and kept in-frame beta chains. Entries that share a CDR3 protein sequence are merged under the most common genes and DNA. The V and J calls shown here were made by TCRdb, not taken from the authors' results. In this sample the table shows about 380,000 distinct CDR3 sequences, roughly 18% of which occur a single time. The ten biggest clones cover around 40% of the sample.

Inclusive of the bounding cysteine and phenylalanine, the CDR3 is 18 residues long. Solely the CDR3 DNA is kept, with 54 bases framed from the first base. From a lookup of the germline V gene, CDR1 and CDR2 are SGHRS and YFSETQ. Trimming takes 4 bases off V and 6 bases off J; junction bases not matched to a gene: 17. The origin of this receptor is a man between 18 and 35 years old with Graves' ophthalmopathy. The chain couples TRBV5-1 to TRBJ2-2; TRBD1 agrees with 8 junctional bases. The sample was blood. The DNA reads TGCGCCAGCAGCCCAGGGAATCTCCGGGACAGGAGCGCCGGGGAGCTGTTTTTT. This gives the protein CASSPGNLRDRSAGELFF.